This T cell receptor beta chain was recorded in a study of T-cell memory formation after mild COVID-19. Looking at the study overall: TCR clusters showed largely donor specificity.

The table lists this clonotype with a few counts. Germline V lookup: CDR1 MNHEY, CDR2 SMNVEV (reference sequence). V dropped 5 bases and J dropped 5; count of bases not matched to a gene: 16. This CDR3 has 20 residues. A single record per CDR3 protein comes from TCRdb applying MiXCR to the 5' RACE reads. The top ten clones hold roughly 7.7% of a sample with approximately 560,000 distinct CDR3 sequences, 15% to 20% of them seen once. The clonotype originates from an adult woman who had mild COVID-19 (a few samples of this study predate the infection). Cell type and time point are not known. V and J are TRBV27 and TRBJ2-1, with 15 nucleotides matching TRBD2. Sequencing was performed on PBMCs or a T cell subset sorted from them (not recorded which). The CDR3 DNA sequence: TGTGCCAGCAGTCTGATCTTTTATCGGACTAGCGGGAGGGCCGACAATGAGCAGTTCTTC. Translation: CASSLIFYRTSGRADNEQFF.